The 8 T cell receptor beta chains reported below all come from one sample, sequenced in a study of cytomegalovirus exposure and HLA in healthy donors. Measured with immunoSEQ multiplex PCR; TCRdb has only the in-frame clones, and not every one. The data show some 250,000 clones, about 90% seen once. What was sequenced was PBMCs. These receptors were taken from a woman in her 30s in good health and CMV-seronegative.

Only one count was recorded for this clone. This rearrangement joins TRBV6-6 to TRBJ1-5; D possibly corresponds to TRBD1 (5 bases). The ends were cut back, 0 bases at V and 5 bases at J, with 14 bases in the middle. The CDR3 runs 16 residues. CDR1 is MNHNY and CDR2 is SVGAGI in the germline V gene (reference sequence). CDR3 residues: CASSYSHILRDQPQHF. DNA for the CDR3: TGTGCCAGCAGTTACTCGCACATTCTCAGGGATCAGCCCCAGCATTTT.

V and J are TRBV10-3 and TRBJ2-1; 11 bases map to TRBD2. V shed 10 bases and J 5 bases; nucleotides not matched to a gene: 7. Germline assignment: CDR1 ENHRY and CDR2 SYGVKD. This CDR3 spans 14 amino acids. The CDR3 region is CATGSTSGDNEQFF. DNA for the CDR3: TGTGCCACCGGGTCGACTAGCGGGGACAATGAGCAGTTCTTC.

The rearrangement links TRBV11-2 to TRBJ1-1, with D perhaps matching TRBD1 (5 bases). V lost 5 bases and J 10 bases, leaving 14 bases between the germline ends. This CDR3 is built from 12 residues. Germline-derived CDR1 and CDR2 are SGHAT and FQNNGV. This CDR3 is CASSQVGGRAFF. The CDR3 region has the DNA TGTGCCAGCAGCCAAGTCGGGGGGAGAGCTTTCTTT.

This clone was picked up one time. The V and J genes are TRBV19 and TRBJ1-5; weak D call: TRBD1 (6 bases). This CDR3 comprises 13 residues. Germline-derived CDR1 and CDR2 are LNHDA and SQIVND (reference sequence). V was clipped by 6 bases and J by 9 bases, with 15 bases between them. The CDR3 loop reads CASSPGQLVPQHF. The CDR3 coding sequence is TGTGCCAGTAGCCCGGGACAATTAGTGCCCCAGCATTTT.

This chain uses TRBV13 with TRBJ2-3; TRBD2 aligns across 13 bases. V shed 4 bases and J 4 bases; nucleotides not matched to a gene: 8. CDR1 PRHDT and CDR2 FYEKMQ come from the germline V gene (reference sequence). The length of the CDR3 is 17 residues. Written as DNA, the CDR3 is TGTGCCAGCAGCTCCTTACTAGCGGGAGGGGGCTCAGATACGCAGTATTTT. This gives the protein CASSSLLAGGGSDTQYF. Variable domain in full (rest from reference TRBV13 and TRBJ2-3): AAGVIQSPRHLIKEKRETATLKCYPIPRHDTVYWYQQGPGQDPQFLISFYEKMQSDKGSIPDRFSAQQFSDYHSELNMSSLELGDSALYFCASSSLLAGGGSDTQYFGPGTRLTVL.

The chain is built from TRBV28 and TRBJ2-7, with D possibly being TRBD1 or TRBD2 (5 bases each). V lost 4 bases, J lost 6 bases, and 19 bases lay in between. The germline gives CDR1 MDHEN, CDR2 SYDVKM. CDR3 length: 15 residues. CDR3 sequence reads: CASSSHPGPKGEQYF. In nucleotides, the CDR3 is TGTGCCAGCAGTTCTCACCCGGGACCCAAGGGCGAGCAGTACTTC.

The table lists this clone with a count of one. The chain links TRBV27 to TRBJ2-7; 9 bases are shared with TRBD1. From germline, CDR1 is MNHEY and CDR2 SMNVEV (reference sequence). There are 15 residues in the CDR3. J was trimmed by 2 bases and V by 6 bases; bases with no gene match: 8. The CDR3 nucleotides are TGTGCCAGCAGCAAGACAGGGGGACCCACCTACGAGCAGTACTTC. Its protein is CASSKTGGPTYEQYF.

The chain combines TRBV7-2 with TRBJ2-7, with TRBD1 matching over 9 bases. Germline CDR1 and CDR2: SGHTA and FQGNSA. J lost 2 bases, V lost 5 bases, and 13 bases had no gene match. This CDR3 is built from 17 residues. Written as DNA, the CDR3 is TGTGCCAGCAGCCAAGACCCCGGGACAGGGATACCCTACGAGCAGTACTTC. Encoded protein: CASSQDPGTGIPYEQYF.